In its sample, the clone carrying this TCR beta chain was seen once. The CDR3 loop spans 14 amino acids. J lost 6 bases, V lost 10 bases, and 9 bases had no gene match. Germline CDR1 and CDR2: SGHNT and YENEEA. These data come from a study of control samples from healthy donors and cancer patients. Sequencing was performed with immunoSEQ multiplex PCR; in TCRdb, only in-frame clones are kept and a portion is missing. The top ten hold 5% to 6.5% of the sample, which has some 71,000 clones, over 85% seen once. Source material: PBMCs. The receptor was derived from a man aged 55 to 70 with colorectal cancer. The gene calls are TRBV11-3 and TRBJ2-2, with 9 positions matching TRBD1. The CDR3 region is CATPDRGIAGELFF. DNA of the CDR3: TGTGCCACTCCGGACAGGGGAATTGCCGGGGAGCTGTTTTTT.